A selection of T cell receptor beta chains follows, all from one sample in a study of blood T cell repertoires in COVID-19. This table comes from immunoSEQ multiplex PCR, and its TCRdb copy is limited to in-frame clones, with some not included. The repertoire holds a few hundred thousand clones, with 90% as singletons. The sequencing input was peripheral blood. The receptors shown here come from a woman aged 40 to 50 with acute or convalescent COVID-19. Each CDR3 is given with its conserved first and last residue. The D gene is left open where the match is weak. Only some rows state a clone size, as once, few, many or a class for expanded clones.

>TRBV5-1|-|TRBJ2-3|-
TGCGCCAGCAGCCTTCAAGCCCCCACAGATACGCAGTATTTT
CASSLQAPTDTQYF
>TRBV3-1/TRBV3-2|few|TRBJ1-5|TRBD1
TGTGCCAGCAGCCAAGGGGACAGGGGAATCAATCAGCCCCAGCATTTT
CASSQGDRGINQPQHF
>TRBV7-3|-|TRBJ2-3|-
TGTGCCAGCAGCTCATCGGGACTGCACACAGATACGCAGTATTTT
CASSSSGLHTDTQYF
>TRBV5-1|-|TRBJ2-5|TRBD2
TGCGCCAGCACCCCCGGCTGGACTAGCAGCCAAGAGACCCAGTACTTC
CASTPGWTSSQETQYF
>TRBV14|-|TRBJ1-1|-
TGTGCCAGCAGCCATATTACAGGTGGGAACACTGAAGCTTTCTTT
CASSHITGGNTEAFF
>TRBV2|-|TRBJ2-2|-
TGTGCCAGCAGCCTAGGGGGACGGGAGCTGTTTTTT
CASSLGGRELFF
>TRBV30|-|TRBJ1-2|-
TGTGCCTGGAGTGTATTTCTACCGGGAGGCTACACCTTC
CAWSVFLPGGYTF
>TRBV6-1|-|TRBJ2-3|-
TGTGCCAGCAGTGTGGTCCTCTGGCAGGCTCCAGATACGCAGTATTTT
CASSVVLWQAPDTQYF
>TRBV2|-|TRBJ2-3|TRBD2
TGTGCCAGCAGTGCGCTAGCGGGGGGCGCAGATACGCAGTATTTT
CASSALAGGADTQYF
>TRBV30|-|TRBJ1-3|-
TGTGCCTGGAGTGTCCCCGGGACTACGGGAAACACCATATATTTT
CAWSVPGTTGNTIYF
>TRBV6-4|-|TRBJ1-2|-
TGTGCCAGCAGTGTTGTTGCGGGGGGGCATGGCTACACCTTC
CASSVVAGGHGYTF
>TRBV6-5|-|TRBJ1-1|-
TGTGCCAGCACCTCCGTCAACACTGAAGCTTTCTTT
CASTSVNTEAFF
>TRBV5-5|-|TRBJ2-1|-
TGTGCCAGCACAGAGGGAGCCTACTCCTACAATGAGCAGTTCTTC
CASTEGAYSYNEQFF
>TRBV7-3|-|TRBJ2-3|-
TGTGCCAGCAGCTGGCGGGGGCGGCGGACAGATACGCAGTATTTT
CASSWRGRRTDTQYF
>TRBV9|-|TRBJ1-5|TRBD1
TGTGCCAGCAGCGTAGGGACAGGGAGCAATCAGCCCCAGCATTTT
CASSVGTGSNQPQHF
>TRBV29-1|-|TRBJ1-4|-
TGCAGCTTCCGGACAACGCGGGACGAAAAACTGTTTTTT
CSFRTTRDEKLFF
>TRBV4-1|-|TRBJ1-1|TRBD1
TGCGCCAGCAGCCAAGATGTCCTTATGGGACAGGGGGCTCGCACTGAAGCTTTCTTT
CASSQDVLMGQGARTEAFF
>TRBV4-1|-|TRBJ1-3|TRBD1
TGCGCCAGCAGCCCTCCGGGACAGAACTCTGGAAACACCATATATTTT
CASSPPGQNSGNTIYF
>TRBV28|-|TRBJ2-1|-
TGTGCCAGCAGCACCCCTGGACTGATTAATGAGCAGTTCTTC
CASSTPGLINEQFF
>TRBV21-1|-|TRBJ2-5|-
TGTGCCAGCAGCAACAGACAGGGGGCGGGGGAGACCCAGTACTTC
CASSNRQGAGETQYF
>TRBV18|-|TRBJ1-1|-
TGTGCCAGTTACCAGGGGTTTGGGACTGAAGCTTTCTTT
CASYQGFGTEAFF
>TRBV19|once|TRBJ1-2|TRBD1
TGTGCCAGTAGTGGCGGGACAGGGCTTGGCTACACCTTC
CASSGGTGLGYTF
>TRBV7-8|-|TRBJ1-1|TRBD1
TGTGCCAGCAGCACGCGGACAGGCCCCGAAGCTTTCTTT
CASSTRTGPEAFF
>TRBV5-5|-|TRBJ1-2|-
TGTGCCAGCAGCGCTGACAGCTATGGCTACACCTTC
CASSADSYGYTF
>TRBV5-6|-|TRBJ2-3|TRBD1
TGTGCCAGCAGCTTAAGCATGTGGGACAGGGAACCGGATACGCAGTATTTT
CASSLSMWDREPDTQYF
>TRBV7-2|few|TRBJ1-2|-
TGTGCCAGCAGCTACAGGGAGAGGAATGGCTACACCTTC
CASSYRERNGYTF